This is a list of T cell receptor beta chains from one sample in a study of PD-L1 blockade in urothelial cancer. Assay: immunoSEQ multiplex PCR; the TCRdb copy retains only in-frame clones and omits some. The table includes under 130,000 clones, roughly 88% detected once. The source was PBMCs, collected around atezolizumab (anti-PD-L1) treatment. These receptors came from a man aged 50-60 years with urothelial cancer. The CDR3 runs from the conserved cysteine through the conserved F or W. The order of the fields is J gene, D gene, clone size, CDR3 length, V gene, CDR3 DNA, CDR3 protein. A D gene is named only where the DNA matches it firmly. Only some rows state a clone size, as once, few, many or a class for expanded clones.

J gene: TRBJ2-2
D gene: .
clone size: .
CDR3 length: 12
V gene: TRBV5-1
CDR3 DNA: TGCGCCAGCAGCCCCGTTAACGGGGAGCTGTTTTTT
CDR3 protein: CASSPVNGELFF

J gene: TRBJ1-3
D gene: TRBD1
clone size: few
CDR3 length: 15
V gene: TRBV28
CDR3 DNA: TGTGCCAGCAGTTCCGCAGGGGGCTCTGGAAACACCATATATTTT
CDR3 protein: CASSSAGGSGNTIYF

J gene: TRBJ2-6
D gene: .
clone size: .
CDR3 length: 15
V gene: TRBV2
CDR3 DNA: TGTGCCAGCAGTGTGGGGGGCTCTGGGGCCAACGTCCTGACTTTC
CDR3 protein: CASSVGGSGANVLTF

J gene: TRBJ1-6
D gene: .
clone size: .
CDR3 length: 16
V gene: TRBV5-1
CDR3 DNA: TGCGCCAGCAGCTTGGGCGCTGGGGGAGGCAATTCACCCCTCCACTTT
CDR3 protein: CASSLGAGGGNSPLHF

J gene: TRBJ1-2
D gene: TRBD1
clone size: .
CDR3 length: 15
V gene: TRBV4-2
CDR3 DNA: TGTGCCAGCAGCCAAGGGGACAGCGGAATCTATGGCTACACCTTC
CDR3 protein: CASSQGDSGIYGYTF

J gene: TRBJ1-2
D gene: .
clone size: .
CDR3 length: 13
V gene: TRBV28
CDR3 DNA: TGTGCCAGCAGCACTACCTCTAACTATGGCTACACCTTC
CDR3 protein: CASSTTSNYGYTF

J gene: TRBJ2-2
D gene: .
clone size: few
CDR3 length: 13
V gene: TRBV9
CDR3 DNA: TGTGCCAGCAGCGTAGCCAATTCCGGGGAGCTGTTTTTT
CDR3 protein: CASSVANSGELFF

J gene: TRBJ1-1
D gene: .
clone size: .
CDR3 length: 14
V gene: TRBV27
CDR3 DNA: TGTGCCAGCAGGATCCAGGGCATGAACACTGAAGCTTTCTTT
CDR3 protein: CASRIQGMNTEAFF

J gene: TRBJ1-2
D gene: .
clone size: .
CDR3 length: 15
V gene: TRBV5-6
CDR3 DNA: TGTGCCAGCAGCTTGTTTCCAGGGCGTGACTATGGCTACACCTTC
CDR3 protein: CASSLFPGRDYGYTF

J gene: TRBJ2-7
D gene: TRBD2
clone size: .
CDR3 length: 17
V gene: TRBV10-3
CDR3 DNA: TGTGCCATCAGAAACGAGAATAGCGGGACTAGAACCTACGAGCAGTACTTC
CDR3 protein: CAIRNENSGTRTYEQYF

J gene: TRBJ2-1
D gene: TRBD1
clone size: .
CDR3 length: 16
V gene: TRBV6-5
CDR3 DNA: TGTGCCAGCAGTTACTCTTGGGGACAGGGGAACAATGAGCAGTTCTTC
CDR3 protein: CASSYSWGQGNNEQFF

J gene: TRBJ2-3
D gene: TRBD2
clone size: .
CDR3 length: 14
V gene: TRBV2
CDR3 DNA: TGTGCCAGCTGTCAGGGAGGGGACGCAGATACGCAGTATTTT
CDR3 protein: CASCQGGDADTQYF

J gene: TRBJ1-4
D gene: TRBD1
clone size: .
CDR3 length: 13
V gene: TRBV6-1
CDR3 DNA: TGTGCCAGCAGTGACAGGGGGGACGAAAAACTGTTTTTT
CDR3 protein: CASSDRGDEKLFF

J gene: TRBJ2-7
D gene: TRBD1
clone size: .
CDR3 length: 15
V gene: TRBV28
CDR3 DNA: TGTGCCAGCAGTCCCCCGGACAGGCACGCCTACGAGCAGTACTTC
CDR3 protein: CASSPPDRHAYEQYF

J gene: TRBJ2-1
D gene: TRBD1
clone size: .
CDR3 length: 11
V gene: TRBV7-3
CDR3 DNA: TGTGCCAGTTCAGGGGGCAATGAGCAGTTCTTC
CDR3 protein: CASSGGNEQFF

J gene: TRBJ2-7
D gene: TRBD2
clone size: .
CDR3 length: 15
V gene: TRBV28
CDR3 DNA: TGTGCCAGCAGTTTGGGAGGGAGTGCGCCCCACGAGCAGTACTTC
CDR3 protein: CASSLGGSAPHEQYF

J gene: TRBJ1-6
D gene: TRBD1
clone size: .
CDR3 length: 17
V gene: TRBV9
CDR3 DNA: TGTGCCAGCAGCGCAGCCTTAGGGACAGGGAAAGGCTCACCCCTCCACTTT
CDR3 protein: CASSAALGTGKGSPLHF

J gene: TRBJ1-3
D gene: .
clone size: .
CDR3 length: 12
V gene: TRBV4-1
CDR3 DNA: TGCGCCAGCAGCCAAGGCGACAGGCCCATATATTTT
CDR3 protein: CASSQGDRPIYF

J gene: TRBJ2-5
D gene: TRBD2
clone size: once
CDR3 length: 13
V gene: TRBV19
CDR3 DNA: TGTGCCAGTAAAGGGCGGGAGTTACAGACCCAGTACTTC
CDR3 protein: CASKGRELQTQYF

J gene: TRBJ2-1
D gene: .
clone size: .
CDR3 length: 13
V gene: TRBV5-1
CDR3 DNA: TGCGCCAGCAGCTTGGCAGGGGACAATGAGCAGTTCTTC
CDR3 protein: CASSLAGDNEQFF